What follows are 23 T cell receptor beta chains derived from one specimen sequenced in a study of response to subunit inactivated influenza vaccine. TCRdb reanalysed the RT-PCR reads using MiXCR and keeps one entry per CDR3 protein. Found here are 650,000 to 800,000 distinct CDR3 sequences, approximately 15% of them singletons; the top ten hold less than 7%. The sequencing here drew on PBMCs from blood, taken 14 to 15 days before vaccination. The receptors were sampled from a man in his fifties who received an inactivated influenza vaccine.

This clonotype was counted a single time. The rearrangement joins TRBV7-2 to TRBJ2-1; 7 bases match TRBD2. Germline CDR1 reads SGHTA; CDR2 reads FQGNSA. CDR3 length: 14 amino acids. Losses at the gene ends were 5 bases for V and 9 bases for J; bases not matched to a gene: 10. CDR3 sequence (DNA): TGTGCCAGCAGCCTAATGGGCGGGAGTGGTGAGCAGTTCTTC. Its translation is CASSLMGGSGEQFF.

CDR3 residues: CSIEGEGLDTQYF. For the CDR3, the DNA is TGCAGTATCGAGGGGGAGGGCCTAGATACGCAGTATTTT. The chain couples TRBV20-1 to TRBJ2-3; D might be TRBD2 (7 bases). Trimming removed 8 bases at V and 5 bases at J, with 17 bases between. The CDR3 extends over 13 amino acids. Germline CDR1 DFQATT, CDR2 SNEGSKA (reference sequence).

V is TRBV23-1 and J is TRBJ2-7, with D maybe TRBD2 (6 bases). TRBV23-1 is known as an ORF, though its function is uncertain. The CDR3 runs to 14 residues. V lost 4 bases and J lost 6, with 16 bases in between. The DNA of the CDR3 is TGCGCCAGCAGTCCCGGCCGGGACTTCTGCGAGCAGTACTTC. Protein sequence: CASSPGRDFCEQYF.

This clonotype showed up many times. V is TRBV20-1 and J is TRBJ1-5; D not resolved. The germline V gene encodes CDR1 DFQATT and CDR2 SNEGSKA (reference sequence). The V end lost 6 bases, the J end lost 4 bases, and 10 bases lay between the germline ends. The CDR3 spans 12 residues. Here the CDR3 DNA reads TGCAGTGCCTCCCGGCTTAATCAGCCCCAGCATTTT. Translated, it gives CSASRLNQPQHF.

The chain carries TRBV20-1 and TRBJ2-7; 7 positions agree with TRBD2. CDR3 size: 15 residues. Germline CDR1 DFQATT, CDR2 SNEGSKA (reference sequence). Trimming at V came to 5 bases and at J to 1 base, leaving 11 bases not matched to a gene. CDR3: CSALAGREHSYEQYF. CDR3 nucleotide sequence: TGCAGTGCTCTGGCGGGGAGGGAACATTCCTACGAGCAGTACTTC.

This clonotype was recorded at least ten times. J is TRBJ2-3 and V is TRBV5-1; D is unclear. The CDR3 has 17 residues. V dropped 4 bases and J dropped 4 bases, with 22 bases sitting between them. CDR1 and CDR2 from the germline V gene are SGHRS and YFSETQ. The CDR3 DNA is TGCGCCAGCAGCGTGTATAGACCGGGCCCCGCGGCAGATACGCAGTATTTT. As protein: CASSVYRPGPAADTQYF.

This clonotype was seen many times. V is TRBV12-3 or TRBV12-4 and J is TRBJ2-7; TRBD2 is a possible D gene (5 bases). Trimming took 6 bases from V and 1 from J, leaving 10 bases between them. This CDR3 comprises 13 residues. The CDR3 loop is CASSFRGSYEQYF. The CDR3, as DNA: TGTGCCAGCAGCTTTAGAGGGTCCTACGAGCAGTACTTC.

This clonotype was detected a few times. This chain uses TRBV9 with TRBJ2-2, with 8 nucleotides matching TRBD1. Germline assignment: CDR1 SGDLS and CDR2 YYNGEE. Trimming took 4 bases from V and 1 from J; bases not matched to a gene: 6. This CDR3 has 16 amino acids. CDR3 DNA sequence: TGTGCCAGCAGCATTTCCGGGACAGGGAACACCGGGGAGCTGTTTTTT. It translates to CASSISGTGNTGELFF.

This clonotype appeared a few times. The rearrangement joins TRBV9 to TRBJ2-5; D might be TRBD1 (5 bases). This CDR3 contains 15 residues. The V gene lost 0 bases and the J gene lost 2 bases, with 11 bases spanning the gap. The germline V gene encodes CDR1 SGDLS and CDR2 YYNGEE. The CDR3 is CASSVEAGLQETQYF. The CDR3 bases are TGTGCCAGCAGCGTAGAGGCAGGGCTACAAGAGACCCAGTACTTC.

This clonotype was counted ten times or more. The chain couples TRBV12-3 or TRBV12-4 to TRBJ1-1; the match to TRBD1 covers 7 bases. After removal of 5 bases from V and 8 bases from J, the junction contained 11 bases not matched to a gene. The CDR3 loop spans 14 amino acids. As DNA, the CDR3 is TGTGCCAGCAGTCGTCCCGAGAGACAGGGAGAAGCTTTCTTT. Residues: CASSRPERQGEAFF.

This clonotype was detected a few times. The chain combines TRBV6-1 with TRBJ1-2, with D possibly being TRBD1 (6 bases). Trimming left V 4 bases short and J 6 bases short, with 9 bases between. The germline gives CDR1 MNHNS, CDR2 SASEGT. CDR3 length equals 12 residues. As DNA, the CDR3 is TGTGCCAGCAGTGTGAGGGGGGATGGCTACACCTTC. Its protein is CASSVRGDGYTF.

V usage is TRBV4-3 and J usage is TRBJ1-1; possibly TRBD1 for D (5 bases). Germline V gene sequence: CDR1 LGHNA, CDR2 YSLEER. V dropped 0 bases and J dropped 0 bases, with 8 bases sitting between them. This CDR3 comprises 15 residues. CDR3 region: CASSQDRGLNTEAFF. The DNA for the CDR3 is TGCGCCAGCAGCCAAGATCGGGGACTGAACACTGAAGCTTTCTTT.

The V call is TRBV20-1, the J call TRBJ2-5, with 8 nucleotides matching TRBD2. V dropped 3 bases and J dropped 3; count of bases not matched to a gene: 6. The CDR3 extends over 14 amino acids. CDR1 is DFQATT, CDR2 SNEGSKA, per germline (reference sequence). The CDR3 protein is CSARGRGGKETQYF. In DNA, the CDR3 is TGCAGTGCTAGGGGACGGGGGGGCAAAGAGACCCAGTACTTC.

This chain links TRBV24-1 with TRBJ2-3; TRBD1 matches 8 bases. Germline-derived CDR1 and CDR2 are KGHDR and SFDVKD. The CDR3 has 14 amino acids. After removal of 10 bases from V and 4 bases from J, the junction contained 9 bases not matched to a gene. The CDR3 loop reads CATGTGLGADTQYF. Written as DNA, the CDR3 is TGTGCCACGGGGACAGGTTTAGGGGCAGATACGCAGTATTTT.

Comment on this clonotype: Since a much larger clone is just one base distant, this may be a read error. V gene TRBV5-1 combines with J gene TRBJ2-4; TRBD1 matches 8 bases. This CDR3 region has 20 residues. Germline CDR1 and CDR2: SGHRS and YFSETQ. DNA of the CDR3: TGCGCCAGCAGCTTATCAGGGGGCAGGGGAAGAACCCTAGCCAAAAAGATTCAGTACTTC. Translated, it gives CASSLSGGRGRTLAKKIQYF.

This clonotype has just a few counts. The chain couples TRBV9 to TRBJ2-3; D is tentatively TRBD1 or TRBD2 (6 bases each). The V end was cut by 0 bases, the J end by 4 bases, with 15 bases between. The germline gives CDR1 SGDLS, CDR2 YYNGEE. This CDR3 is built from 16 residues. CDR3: CASSVEGGNLADTQYF. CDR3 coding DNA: TGTGCCAGCAGCGTAGAGGGGGGAAATCTCGCAGATACGCAGTATTTT.

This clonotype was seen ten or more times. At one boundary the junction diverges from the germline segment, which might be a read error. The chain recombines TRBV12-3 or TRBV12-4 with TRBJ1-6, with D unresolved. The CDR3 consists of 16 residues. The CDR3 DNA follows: TGTGCCAGCAGCCCTCAGGCCGCCTCCAATAATTCACCCCTCCACTTT. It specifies CASSPQAASNNSPLHF.

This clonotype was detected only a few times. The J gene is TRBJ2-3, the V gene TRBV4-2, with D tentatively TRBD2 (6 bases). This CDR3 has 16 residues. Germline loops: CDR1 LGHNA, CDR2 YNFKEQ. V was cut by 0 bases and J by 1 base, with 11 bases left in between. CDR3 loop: CASSQEPRRGTDTQYF. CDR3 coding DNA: TGTGCCAGCAGCCAAGAACCGCGGAGGGGCACAGATACGCAGTATTTT.

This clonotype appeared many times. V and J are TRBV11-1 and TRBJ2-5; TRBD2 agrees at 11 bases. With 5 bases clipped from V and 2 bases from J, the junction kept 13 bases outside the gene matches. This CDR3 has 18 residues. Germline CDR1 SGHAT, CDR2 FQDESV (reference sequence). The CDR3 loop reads CASSLPLRLAGRQETQYF. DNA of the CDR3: TGTGCCAGCAGCCTCCCACTCCGACTAGCGGGACGGCAAGAGACCCAGTACTTC.

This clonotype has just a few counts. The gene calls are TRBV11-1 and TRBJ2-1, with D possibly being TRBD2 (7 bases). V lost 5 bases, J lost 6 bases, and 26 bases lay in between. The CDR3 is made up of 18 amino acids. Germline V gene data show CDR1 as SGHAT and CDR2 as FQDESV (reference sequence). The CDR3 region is CASSGGGSAVHSINEQFF. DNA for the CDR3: TGTGCCAGCAGCGGGGGGGGCTCGGCGGTACACAGTATCAATGAGCAGTTCTTC.

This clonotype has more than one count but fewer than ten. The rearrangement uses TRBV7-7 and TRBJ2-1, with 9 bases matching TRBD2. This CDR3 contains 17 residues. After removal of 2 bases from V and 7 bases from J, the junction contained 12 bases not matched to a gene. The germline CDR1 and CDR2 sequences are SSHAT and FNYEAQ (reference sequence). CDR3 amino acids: CASSLSVGLAGVNEQFF. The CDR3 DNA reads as TGTGCCAGCAGCTTATCGGTTGGGTTAGCGGGAGTGAATGAGCAGTTCTTC.

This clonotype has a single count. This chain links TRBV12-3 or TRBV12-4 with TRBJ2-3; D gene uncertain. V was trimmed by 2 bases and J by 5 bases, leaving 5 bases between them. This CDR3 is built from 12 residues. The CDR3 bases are TGTGCCAGCAGTTTAAAAGAAGATACGCAGTATTTT. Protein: CASSLKEDTQYF.

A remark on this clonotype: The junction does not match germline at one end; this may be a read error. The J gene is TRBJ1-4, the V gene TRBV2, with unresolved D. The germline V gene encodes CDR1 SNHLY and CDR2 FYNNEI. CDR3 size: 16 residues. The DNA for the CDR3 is TGTGCCAGCAGTGCTTTCGGCCGAACAACTAATGAAGAACTGTTTTTT. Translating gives CASSAFGRTTNEELFF.